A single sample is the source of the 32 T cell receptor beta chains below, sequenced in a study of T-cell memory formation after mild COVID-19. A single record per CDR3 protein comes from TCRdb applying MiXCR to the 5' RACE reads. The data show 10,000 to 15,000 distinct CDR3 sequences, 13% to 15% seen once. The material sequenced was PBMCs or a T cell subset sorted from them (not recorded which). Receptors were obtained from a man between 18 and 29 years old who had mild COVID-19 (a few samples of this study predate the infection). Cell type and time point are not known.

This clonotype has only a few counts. CDR3 DNA: TGTGCCAGCAATGAGGGACTAGCGGGGGGTAATGAGCAGTTCTTC. Translating it yields CASNEGLAGGNEQFF. V gene TRBV4-2 combines with J gene TRBJ2-1; 15 bases fit TRBD2. This CDR3 is 15 amino acids long. The junction had 5 bases not matched to a gene; V was cut back by 7 bases and J by 7 bases. Germline lookup yields CDR1 LGHNA and CDR2 YNFKEQ.

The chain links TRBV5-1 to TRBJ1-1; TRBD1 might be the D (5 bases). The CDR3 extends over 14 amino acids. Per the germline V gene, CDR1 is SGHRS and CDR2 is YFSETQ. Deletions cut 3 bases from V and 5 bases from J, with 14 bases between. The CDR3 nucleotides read TGCGCCAGCAGCTCGGGGGGGAGCGGAACTGAAGCTTTCTTT. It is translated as CASSSGGSGTEAFF. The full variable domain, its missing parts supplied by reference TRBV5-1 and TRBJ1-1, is KAGVTQTPRYLIKTRGQQVTLSCSPISGHRSVSWYQQTPGQGLQFLFEYFSETQRNKGNFPGRFSGRQFSNSRSEMNVSTLELGDSALYLCASSSGGSGTEAFFGQGTRLTVV.

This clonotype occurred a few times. CDR3 nucleotides: TGTGCCAGCAGTGTAACGACGGCCAGTGGCTACACCTTC. Amino acid sequence: CASSVTTASGYTF. The chain carries TRBV6-1 and TRBJ1-2; D gene ambiguous. Germline CDR1 reads MNHNS; CDR2 reads SASEGT. V lost 4 bases and J lost 7, with 13 bases in between. The CDR3 loop spans 13 amino acids.

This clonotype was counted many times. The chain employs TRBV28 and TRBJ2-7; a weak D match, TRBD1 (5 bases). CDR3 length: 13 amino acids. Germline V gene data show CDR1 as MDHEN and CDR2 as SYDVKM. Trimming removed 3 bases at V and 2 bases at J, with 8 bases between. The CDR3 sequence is CASSFGRAYEQYV. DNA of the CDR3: TGTGCCAGCAGTTTCGGCAGGGCCTACGAGCAGTACGTC.

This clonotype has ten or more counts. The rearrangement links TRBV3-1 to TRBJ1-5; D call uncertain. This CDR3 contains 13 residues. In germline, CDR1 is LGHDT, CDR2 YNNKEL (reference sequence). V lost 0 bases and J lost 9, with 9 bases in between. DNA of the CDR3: TGTGCCAGCAGCCAAGATCTGAAGCCGCCCCAGCATTTT. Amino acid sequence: CASSQDLKPPQHF.

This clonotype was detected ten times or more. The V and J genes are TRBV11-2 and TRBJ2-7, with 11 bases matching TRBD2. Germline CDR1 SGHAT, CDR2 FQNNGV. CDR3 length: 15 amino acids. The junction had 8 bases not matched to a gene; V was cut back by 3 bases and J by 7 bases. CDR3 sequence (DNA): TGTGCCAGCAGCTTCTATAGCGGGGGGGCTGGGGAGCAGTACTTC. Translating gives CASSFYSGGAGEQYF.

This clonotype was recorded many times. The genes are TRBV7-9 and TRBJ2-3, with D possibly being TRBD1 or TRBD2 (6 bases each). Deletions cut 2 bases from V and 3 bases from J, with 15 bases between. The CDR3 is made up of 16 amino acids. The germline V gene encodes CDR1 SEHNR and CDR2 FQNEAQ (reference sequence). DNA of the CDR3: TGTGCCAGCAGCTTATGGGGGGCTCAGAATACAGATACGCAGTATTTT. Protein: CASSLWGAQNTDTQYF.

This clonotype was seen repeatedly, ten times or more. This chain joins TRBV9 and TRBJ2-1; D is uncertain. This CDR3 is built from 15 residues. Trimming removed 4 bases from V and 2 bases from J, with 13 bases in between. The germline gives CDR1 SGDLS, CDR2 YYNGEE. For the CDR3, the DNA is TGTGCCAGCAGCATAGACGGCCTTCCCTACAATGAGCAGTTCTTC. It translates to CASSIDGLPYNEQFF.

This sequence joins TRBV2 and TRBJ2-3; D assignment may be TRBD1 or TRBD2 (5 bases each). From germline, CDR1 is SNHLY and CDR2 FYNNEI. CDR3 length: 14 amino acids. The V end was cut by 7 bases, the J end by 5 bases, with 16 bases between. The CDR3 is CASTRDGVLDTQYF. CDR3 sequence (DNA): TGTGCCAGCACCCGGGACGGAGTGTTAGATACGCAGTATTTT.

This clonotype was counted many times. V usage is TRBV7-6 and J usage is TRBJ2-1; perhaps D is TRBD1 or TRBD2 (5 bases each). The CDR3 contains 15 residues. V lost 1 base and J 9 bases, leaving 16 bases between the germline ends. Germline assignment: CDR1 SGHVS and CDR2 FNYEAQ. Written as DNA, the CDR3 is TGTGCCAGCAGCTTAGATGGGACCCCAGTTGGTGAGCAGTTCTTC. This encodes CASSLDGTPVGEQFF.

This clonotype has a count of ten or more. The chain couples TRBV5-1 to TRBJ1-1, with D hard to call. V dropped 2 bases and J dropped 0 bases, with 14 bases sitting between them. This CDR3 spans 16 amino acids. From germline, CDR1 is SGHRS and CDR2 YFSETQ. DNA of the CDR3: TGCGCCAGCAGCTTTGTACCGGTGGAGGTGAACACTGAAGCTTTCTTT. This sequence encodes CASSFVPVEVNTEAFF.

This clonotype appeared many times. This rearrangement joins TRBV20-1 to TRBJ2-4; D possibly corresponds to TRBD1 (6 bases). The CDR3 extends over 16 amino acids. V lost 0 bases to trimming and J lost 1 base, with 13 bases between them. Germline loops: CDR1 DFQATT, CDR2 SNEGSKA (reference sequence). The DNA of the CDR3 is TGCAGTGCTAGAGATACAGGGCGTTGGGCCAAAAACATTCAGTACTTC. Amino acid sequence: CSARDTGRWAKNIQYF.

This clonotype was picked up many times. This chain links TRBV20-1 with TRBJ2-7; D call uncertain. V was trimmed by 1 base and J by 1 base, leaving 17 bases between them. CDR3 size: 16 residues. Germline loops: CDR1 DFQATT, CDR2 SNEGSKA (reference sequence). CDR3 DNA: TGCAGTGCTAGAGGAAAGCCGTATGCCTATTCCTACGAGCAGTACGTC. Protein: CSARGKPYAYSYEQYV.

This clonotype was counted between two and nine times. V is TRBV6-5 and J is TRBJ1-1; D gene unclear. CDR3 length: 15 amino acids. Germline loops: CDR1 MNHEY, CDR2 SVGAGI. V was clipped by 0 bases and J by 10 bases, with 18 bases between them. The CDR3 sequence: CASSYSISLDAGAFF. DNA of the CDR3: TGTGCCAGCAGTTACTCGATTTCCCTTGATGCCGGAGCTTTCTTT.

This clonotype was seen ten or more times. This chain's CDR3 is CASTPMGMGTEAFF. CDR3 DNA sequence: TGTGCCAGCACCCCCATGGGGATGGGGACTGAAGCTTTCTTT. This rearrangement joins TRBV6-5 to TRBJ1-1; D is ambiguous. The CDR3 extends over 14 amino acids. Germline-derived CDR1 and CDR2 are MNHEY and SVGAGI. V gave up 7 bases and J gave up 5 bases, with 17 bases separating them.

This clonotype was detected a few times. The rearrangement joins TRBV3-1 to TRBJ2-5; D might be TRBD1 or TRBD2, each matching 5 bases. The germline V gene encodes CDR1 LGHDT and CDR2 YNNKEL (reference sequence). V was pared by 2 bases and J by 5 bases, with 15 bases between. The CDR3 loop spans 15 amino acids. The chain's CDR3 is CASSQLGTQRETQYF. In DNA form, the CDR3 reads TGTGCCAGCAGCCAACTGGGGACCCAAAGGGAGACCCAGTACTTC.

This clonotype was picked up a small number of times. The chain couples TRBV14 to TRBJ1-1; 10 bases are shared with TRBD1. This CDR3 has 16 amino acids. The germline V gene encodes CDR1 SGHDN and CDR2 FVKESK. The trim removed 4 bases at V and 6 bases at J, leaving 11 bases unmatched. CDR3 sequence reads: CASSPRRRDRGPEAFF. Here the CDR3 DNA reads TGTGCCAGCAGCCCTAGGCGTCGGGACAGGGGACCTGAAGCTTTCTTT.

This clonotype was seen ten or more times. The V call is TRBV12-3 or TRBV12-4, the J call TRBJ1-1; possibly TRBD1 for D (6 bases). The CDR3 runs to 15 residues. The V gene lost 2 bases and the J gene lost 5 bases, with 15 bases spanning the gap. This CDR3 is CASSLLQGGRTEAFF. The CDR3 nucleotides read TGTGCCAGCAGTTTATTACAGGGCGGTCGGACTGAAGCTTTCTTT.

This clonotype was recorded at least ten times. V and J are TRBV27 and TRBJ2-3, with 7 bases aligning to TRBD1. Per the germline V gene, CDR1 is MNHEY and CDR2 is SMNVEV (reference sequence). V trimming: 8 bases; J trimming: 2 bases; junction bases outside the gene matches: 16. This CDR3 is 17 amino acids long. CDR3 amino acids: CASGAGTAPFPTDTQYF. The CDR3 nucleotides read TGTGCCAGCGGAGCCGGGACAGCTCCCTTTCCCACAGATACGCAGTATTTT.

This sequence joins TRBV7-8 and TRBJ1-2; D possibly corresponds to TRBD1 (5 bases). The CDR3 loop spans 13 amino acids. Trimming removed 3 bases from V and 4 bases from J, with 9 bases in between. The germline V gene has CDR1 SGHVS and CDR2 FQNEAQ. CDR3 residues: CASSFSRGYGYTF. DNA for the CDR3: TGTGCCAGCAGCTTCTCTAGGGGCTATGGCTACACCTTC.

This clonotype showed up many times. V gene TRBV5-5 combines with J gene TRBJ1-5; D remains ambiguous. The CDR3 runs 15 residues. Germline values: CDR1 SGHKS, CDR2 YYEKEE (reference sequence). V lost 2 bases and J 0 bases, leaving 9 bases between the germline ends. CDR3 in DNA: TGTGCCAGCAGCTTTGAGATAAATAGCAATCAGCCCCAGCATTTT. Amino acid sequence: CASSFEINSNQPQHF.

The chain's CDR3 is CASSVEDTEAFF. For the CDR3, the DNA is TGTGCCAGCAGCGTAGAGGACACTGAAGCTTTCTTT. The V gene is TRBV9, the J gene TRBJ1-1, with D unclear. Germline V gives CDR1 SGDLS, CDR2 YYNGEE. Trimming stripped 0 bases from V and 3 bases from J, with 3 bases between. CDR3 length: 12 residues.

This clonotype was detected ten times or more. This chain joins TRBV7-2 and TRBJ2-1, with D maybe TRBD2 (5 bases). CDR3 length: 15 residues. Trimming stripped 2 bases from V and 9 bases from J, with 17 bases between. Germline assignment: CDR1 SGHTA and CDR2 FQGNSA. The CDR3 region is CASSLQLGFSGEQFF. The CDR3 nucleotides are TGTGCCAGCAGCTTACAGCTGGGGTTCAGCGGTGAGCAGTTCTTC.

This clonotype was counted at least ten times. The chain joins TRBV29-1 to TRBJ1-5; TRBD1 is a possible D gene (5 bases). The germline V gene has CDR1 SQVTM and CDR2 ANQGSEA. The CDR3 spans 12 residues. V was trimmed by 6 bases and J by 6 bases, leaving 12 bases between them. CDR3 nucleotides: TGCAGCGTCGGGGGGGGGAGTCAGCCCCAGCATTTT. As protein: CSVGGGSQPQHF.

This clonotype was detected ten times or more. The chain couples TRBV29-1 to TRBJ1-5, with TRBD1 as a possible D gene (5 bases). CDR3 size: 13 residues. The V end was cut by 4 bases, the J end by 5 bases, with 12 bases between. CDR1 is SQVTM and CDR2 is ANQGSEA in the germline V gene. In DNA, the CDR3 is TGCAGCGTTGGAGCCAGGGTAGATCAGCCCCAGCATTTT. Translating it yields CSVGARVDQPQHF.

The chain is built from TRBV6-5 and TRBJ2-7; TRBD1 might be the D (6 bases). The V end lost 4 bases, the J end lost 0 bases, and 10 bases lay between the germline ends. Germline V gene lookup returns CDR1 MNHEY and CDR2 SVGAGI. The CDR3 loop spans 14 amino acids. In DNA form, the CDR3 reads TGTGCCAGCAGTTTGTCAGGGGCCTCCTACGAGCAGTACTTC. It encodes CASSLSGASYEQYF.

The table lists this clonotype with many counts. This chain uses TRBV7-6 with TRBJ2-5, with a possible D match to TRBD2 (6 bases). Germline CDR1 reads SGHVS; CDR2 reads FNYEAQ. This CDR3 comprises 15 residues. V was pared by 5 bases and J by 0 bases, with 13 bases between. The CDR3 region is CASSPGRGNQETQYF. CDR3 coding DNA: TGTGCCAGCAGCCCGGGCCGGGGGAACCAAGAGACCCAGTACTTC.

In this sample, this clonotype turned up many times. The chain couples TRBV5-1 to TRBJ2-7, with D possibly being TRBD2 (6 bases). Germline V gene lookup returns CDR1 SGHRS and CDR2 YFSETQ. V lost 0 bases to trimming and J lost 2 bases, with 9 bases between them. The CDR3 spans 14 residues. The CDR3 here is CASSLAGGAYEQYF. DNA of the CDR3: TGCGCCAGCAGCTTGGCCGGGGGTGCCTACGAGCAGTACTTC.

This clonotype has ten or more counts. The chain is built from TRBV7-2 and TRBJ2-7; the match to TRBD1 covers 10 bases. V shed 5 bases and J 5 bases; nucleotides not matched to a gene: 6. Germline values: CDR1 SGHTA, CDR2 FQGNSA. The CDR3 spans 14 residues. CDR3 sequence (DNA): TGTGCCAGCAGCCCCAGAGGACAGGGGGACGAGCAGTACGTC. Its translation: CASSPRGQGDEQYV.

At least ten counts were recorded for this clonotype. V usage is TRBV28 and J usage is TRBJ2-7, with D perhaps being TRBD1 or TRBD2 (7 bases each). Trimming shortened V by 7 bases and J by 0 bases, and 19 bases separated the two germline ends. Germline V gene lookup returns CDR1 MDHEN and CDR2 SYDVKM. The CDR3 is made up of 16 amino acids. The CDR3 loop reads CASNARQGLHSYEQYV. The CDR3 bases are TGTGCCAGCAATGCACGACAGGGACTACACTCCTACGAGCAGTACGTC.

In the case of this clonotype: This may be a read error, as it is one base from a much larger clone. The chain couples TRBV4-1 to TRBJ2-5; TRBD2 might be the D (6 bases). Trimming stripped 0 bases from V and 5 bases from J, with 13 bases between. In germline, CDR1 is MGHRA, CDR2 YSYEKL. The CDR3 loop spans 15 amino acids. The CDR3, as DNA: TGCGCCAGCAGCCAAGATCGGGGGATCCACGAGACCCAGTACTTC. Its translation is CASSQDRGIHETQYF.

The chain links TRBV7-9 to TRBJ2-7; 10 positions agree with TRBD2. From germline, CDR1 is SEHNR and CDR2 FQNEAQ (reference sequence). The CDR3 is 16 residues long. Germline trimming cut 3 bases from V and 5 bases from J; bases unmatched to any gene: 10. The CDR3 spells CASSFPTSGPPHEQYF. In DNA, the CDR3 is TGTGCCAGCAGCTTTCCGACTAGCGGGCCTCCCCACGAGCAGTACTTC.